These 29 T cell receptor beta chains came from one sample sequenced in a study of T-cell reconstitution after alpha-beta-depleted transplantation in children. A TCRbeta library incorporating unique molecular identifiers was prepared. Each CDR3 protein is one row after TCRdb ran MiXCR on the PCR reads. Altogether hundreds of thousands of distinct CDR3 sequences are present, about 9.5% being singletons, with the ten largest covering about 8%. Material: PBMCs, obtained before TCRalphabeta/CD19-depleted stem cell transplant. The receptors here all came from a boy younger than two with acute myeloid leukemia, due to receive a stem cell transplant.

This clonotype has at least ten counts. The chain has TRBV7-2 and TRBJ2-2, with D possibly called TRBD1 or TRBD2 (5 bases each). V lost 5 bases and J 6 bases, leaving 10 bases between the germline ends. The germline gives CDR1 SGHTA, CDR2 FQGNSA. The CDR3 loop spans 13 amino acids. This CDR3 is CASSGRGPGELFF. The DNA of the CDR3 is TGTGCCAGCAGCGGCCGGGGCCCCGGGGAGCTGTTTTTT. The full variable domain, its missing parts supplied by reference TRBV7-2 and TRBJ2-2, is GAGVSQSPSNKVTEKGKDVELRCDPISGHTALYWYRQSLGQGLEFLIYFQGNSAPDKSGLPSDRFSAERTGGSVSTLTIQRTQQEDSAVYLCASSGRGPGELFFGEGSRLTVL.

This clonotype was detected many times. The rearrangement uses TRBV7-2 and TRBJ2-5; 8 bases are a match to TRBD2. CDR1 SGHTA and CDR2 FQGNSA come from the germline V gene. The CDR3 is 14 amino acids. The V and J ends lost 7 bases and 3 bases, in that order; junction bases with no gene match: 7. The CDR3 protein is CASTFLRGEETQYF. CDR3 bases: TGTGCCAGCACCTTTCTGCGGGGGGAAGAGACCCAGTACTTC.

This clonotype was observed a few times. The chain couples TRBV7-2 to TRBJ2-5; 8 bases fit TRBD2. This CDR3 region has 16 residues. V was clipped by 5 bases and J by 4 bases; unmatched bases: 12. CDR1 and CDR2 (germline): SGHTA, FQGNSA. CDR3 coding DNA: TGTGCCAGCAGCCCCCGACCCCCCCTAGCGGGAGAGACCCAGTACTTC. Its protein product is CASSPRPPLAGETQYF.

This clonotype has ten or more counts. The rearrangement uses TRBV6-5 and TRBJ2-7; 9 bases fit TRBD1. V shed 2 bases, J shed 6 bases, and the junction held 8 bases outside the gene matches. The CDR3 totals 15 residues. Germline assignment: CDR1 MNHEY and CDR2 SVGAGI. CDR3 in DNA: TGTGCCAGCAGTTACGAGGGTGGGACAGGGTTCGAGCAGTACTTC. Translated, it gives CASSYEGGTGFEQYF.

This clonotype was counted at least ten times. This chain connects TRBV27 to TRBJ2-1, with 8 nucleotides matching TRBD1. Germline-derived CDR1 and CDR2 are MNHEY and SMNVEV (reference sequence). This CDR3 region has 14 residues. V lost 5 bases to trimming and J lost 7 bases; unmatched junction nucleotides: 7. CDR3: CASSDRGGLNEQFF. The CDR3, as DNA: TGTGCCAGCAGTGACAGGGGCGGGTTGAATGAGCAGTTCTTC.

The CDR3 loop is CANPPSYPRYEQYF. As DNA, the CDR3 is TGTGCCAATCCCCCCTCTTATCCGCGCTACGAGCAGTACTTC. The rearrangement links TRBV7-2 to TRBJ2-7; D unresolved. Germline assignment: CDR1 SGHTA and CDR2 FQGNSA. This CDR3 comprises 14 residues. Trimming shortened V by 10 bases and J by 3 bases, and 19 bases separated the two germline ends. Looking up the rest from reference TRBV7-2 and TRBJ2-7 gives the full variable domain: GAGVSQSPSNKVTEKGKDVELRCDPISGHTALYWYRQSLGQGLEFLIYFQGNSAPDKSGLPSDRFSAERTGGSVSTLTIQRTQQEDSAVYLCANPPSYPRYEQYFGPGTRLTVT.

This clonotype was detected a few times. V and J are TRBV7-9 and TRBJ2-7; D may correspond to TRBD1 or TRBD2 (5 bases each). The CDR3 loop spans 14 amino acids. Deletions cut 5 bases from V and 3 bases from J, with 14 bases between. Germline V gene sequence: CDR1 SEHNR, CDR2 FQNEAQ (reference sequence). CDR3 sequence (DNA): TGTGCCAGCAGCCCGGGGCTAGGGCTCTACGAGCAGTACTTC. Encoded protein: CASSPGLGLYEQYF.

At least ten counts were recorded for this clonotype. The genes are TRBV10-3 and TRBJ1-4; the D is unclear. In germline, CDR1 is ENHRY, CDR2 SYGVKD. This CDR3 region has 13 residues. V lost 6 bases and J 8 bases, leaving 13 bases between the germline ends. CDR3 nucleotide sequence: TGTGCCATCAGCCCTTGGGATGGCGAAAAACTGTTTTTT. This translates into CAISPWDGEKLFF.

This clonotype was picked up many times. The chain carries TRBV5-6 and TRBJ2-7; 11 bases fit TRBD1. Germline loops: CDR1 SGHDT, CDR2 YYEEEE. Trimming at V came to 0 bases and at J to 4 bases, leaving 3 bases not matched to a gene. The CDR3 length is 15 residues. CDR3 in amino acids: CASSLAGQGGYEQYF. The CDR3, as DNA: TGTGCCAGCAGCTTGGCGGGACAGGGGGGGTACGAGCAGTACTTC.

This clonotype occurred many times. V and J are TRBV5-1 and TRBJ2-5; D remains unclear. V was trimmed by 2 bases and J by 7 bases, leaving 12 bases between them. The CDR3 is made up of 13 amino acids. The V gene's germline CDR1 is SGHRS and CDR2 YFSETQ. The DNA of the CDR3 is TGCGCCAGCAGCTTACCGGAAACAGCGACCCAGTACTTC. Its translation: CASSLPETATQYF. Filled out from reference TRBV5-1 and TRBJ2-5, the complete variable domain reads KAGVTQTPRYLIKTRGQQVTLSCSPISGHRSVSWYQQTPGQGLQFLFEYFSETQRNKGNFPGRFSGRQFSNSRSEMNVSTLELGDSALYLCASSLPETATQYFGPGTRLLVL.

This clonotype was recorded many times. The chain uses TRBV2 and TRBJ2-7; a weak D match, TRBD2 (6 bases). The CDR3 has 14 residues. V gave up 0 bases and J gave up 3 bases, with 9 bases separating them. Germline CDR1 and CDR2: SNHLY and FYNNEI. The DNA for the CDR3 is TGTGCCAGCAGTGAAGCGGGGACTGGCTACGAGCAGTACTTC. Its protein product is CASSEAGTGYEQYF.

This clonotype came up many times. DNA of the CDR3: TGCAGTGCTAGAGATCATTCTAGCGGCTACGAGCAGTACTTC. This codes for CSARDHSSGYEQYF. The chain links TRBV20-1 to TRBJ2-7; 7 bases fit TRBD2. This CDR3 region has 14 residues. CDR1 and CDR2 from the germline V gene are DFQATT and SNEGSKA (reference sequence). J was trimmed by 3 bases and V by 0 bases; bases with no gene match: 5.

CDR3 DNA: TGTGCCAGCAGGTCGGGGGCCGGCAATGAGCAGTTCTTC. Protein sequence: CASRSGAGNEQFF. The V and J genes are TRBV11-2 and TRBJ2-1; tentatively, D is TRBD1 or TRBD2 (6 bases each). This CDR3 contains 13 residues. Looked up from germline, CDR1 is SGHAT and CDR2 is FQNNGV. Trimming shortened V by 6 bases and J by 6 bases, and 12 bases separated the two germline ends.

V gene TRBV7-2 combines with J gene TRBJ1-2; no definite D call. There are 14 residues in the CDR3. Trimming left V 7 bases short and J 4 bases short, with 16 bases between. From germline, CDR1 is SGHTA and CDR2 FQGNSA. The CDR3 bases are TGTGCCAGCAACGGACTCGAGGACGCCTATGGCTACACCTTC. Translating gives CASNGLEDAYGYTF.

This clonotype was observed at least ten times. The chain joins TRBV24-1 to TRBJ2-5; 7 bases agree with TRBD2. Trimming removed 1 base from V and 4 bases from J; junction bases left unmatched: 8. The CDR3 has 16 residues. Germline lookup yields CDR1 KGHDR and CDR2 SFDVKD. Here the CDR3 DNA reads TGTGCCACCAGTGATTTTGGGTGGGGGGGGATAGAGACCCAGTACTTC. Amino acid sequence: CATSDFGWGGIETQYF.

This clonotype occurred many times. The rearrangement joins TRBV5-1 to TRBJ2-7; D unclear. Germline V gene data show CDR1 as SGHRS and CDR2 as YFSETQ. There are 14 residues in the CDR3. Trimming shortened V by 0 bases and J by 3 bases, and 10 bases separated the two germline ends. The DNA for the CDR3 is TGCGCCAGCAGCTTGGGACAAAGCTTCTACGAGCAGTACTTC. Translation gives CASSLGQSFYEQYF.

The CDR3 nucleotides read TGTGCCAGCAGCTTGTGGGGCTTTATCGGCTACGAGCAGTACTTC. As protein: CASSLWGFIGYEQYF. The V and J genes are TRBV5-5 and TRBJ2-7; possible D gene TRBD1, 5 bases. Germline V lookup: CDR1 SGHKS, CDR2 YYEKEE (reference sequence). The germline V and J ends were trimmed by 1 base and 3 bases, with 14 bases remaining between them. The CDR3 spans 15 residues.

V gene TRBV18 combines with J gene TRBJ2-1, with 11 positions matching TRBD2. The CDR3 is 15 amino acids. The germline CDR1 and CDR2 sequences are KGHSH and LQKENI. With V trimmed by 5 bases and J by 6 bases, 6 bases remained unmatched. DNA of the CDR3: TGTGCCAGCTCAATCCTAGCGGGGGGATTCAATGAGCAGTTCTTC. Protein sequence: CASSILAGGFNEQFF.

There are many counts of this clonotype. J is TRBJ1-3 and V is TRBV6-1, with 7 bases that match TRBD1. The CDR3 has 15 residues. V lost 5 bases to trimming and J lost 4 bases; unmatched junction nucleotides: 8. Germline V CDR1 and CDR2: MNHNS, SASEGT. In DNA form, the CDR3 reads TGTGCCAGCAGTCAACAGACAGGGAAAGGAAACACCATATATTTT. Its protein product is CASSQQTGKGNTIYF.

The chain has TRBV5-1 and TRBJ2-6; D possibly corresponds to TRBD1 (5 bases). With 6 bases removed from V and 0 bases from J, the gap between germline ends came to 13 bases. The CDR3 is made up of 16 amino acids. CDR1 SGHRS and CDR2 YFSETQ come from the germline V gene. The CDR3, as DNA: TGCGCCAGCACCTCCGCAGGGTTCTCTGGGGCCAACGTCCTGACTTTC. Encoded protein: CASTSAGFSGANVLTF.

This clonotype was picked up many times. The gene calls are TRBV7-2 and TRBJ2-1; D is possibly TRBD1 or TRBD2 (5 bases each). The CDR3 length is 14 residues. The germline CDR1 and CDR2 sequences are SGHTA and FQGNSA. V was shortened by 0 bases and J by 4 bases, with 7 bases between the two germline ends. DNA for the CDR3: TGTGCCAGCAGCTTAGCGGGGGTTTACAATGAGCAGTTCTTC. Protein: CASSLAGVYNEQFF.

This clonotype appeared many times. The chain has TRBV27 and TRBJ2-1, with D possibly being TRBD1 or TRBD2 (5 bases each). The germline CDR1 and CDR2 sequences are MNHEY and SMNVEV (reference sequence). V was trimmed by 3 bases and J by 4 bases, leaving 7 bases between them. The CDR3 consists of 13 residues. The CDR3 spells CASSFEGYNEQFF. CDR3 nucleotides: TGTGCCAGCAGTTTTGAGGGGTACAATGAGCAGTTCTTC.

The chain carries TRBV6-4 and TRBJ2-1; the match to TRBD2 covers 10 bases. CDR3 length: 16 residues. V lost 5 bases to trimming and J lost 5 bases; unmatched junction nucleotides: 9. Germline CDR1 and CDR2: MRHNA and SNTAGT. The CDR3 loop reads CASSKLAGSPNNEQFF. CDR3 DNA: TGTGCCAGCAGTAAACTAGCGGGAAGCCCCAACAATGAGCAGTTCTTC.

This clonotype showed up just a few times. The J gene is TRBJ2-5, the V gene TRBV7-2; the D is unclear. V was shortened by 5 bases and J by 4 bases, with 14 bases between the two germline ends. This CDR3 contains 14 residues. Germline V CDR1 and CDR2: SGHTA, FQGNSA. The CDR3 loop reads CASSLPWAGETQYF. In nucleotides, the CDR3 is TGTGCCAGCAGCCTCCCGTGGGCTGGAGAGACCCAGTACTTC.

This clonotype was seen repeatedly, ten times or more. The chain recombines TRBV10-3 with TRBJ2-5; either TRBD1 or TRBD2 may supply D (5 bases each). Trimming cost V 4 bases and J 3 bases, with 18 bases left between them. The CDR3 has 16 amino acids. Germline V gene data show CDR1 as ENHRY and CDR2 as SYGVKD. Here the CDR3 DNA reads TGTGCCATCAGTGCCTTCCTCCGGGACGGCGAAGAGACCCAGTACTTC. It encodes CAISAFLRDGEETQYF.

With regard to this clonotype: A much larger clone lies one base from this, so it may be a read error. The chain has TRBV5-1 and TRBJ2-1; D perhaps matches TRBD1 (7 bases). Germline V gene sequence: CDR1 SGHRS, CDR2 YFSETQ. The CDR3 sequence is 15 residues long. DNA for the CDR3: TGCGCCAGCAGCCTTACAGGGGACTCCTACAATGAGCGGTTCTTC. Translating it yields CASSLTGDSYNERFF.

The genes are TRBV18 and TRBJ1-4, with D uncertain. V was pared by 2 bases and J by 8 bases, with 9 bases between. Germline V gene sequence: CDR1 KGHSH, CDR2 LQKENI. The CDR3 extends over 13 amino acids. The CDR3, as DNA: TGTGCCAGCTCACCAGAGGTAGGCGAAAAACTGTTTTTT. Translation gives CASSPEVGEKLFF.

This clonotype came up many times. The gene calls are TRBV12-3 or TRBV12-4 and TRBJ2-3; D is perhaps TRBD1 or TRBD2 (6 bases each). The V and J ends lost 0 bases and 4 bases respectively, with 14 bases between them. This CDR3 is built from 16 residues. The CDR3 loop reads CASSLAGAGEADTQYF. CDR3 sequence (DNA): TGTGCCAGCAGTTTAGCGGGGGCAGGGGAGGCAGATACGCAGTATTTT.

There are many counts of this clonotype. This rearrangement joins TRBV29-1 to TRBJ2-5; 11 bases match TRBD2. The J segment lost 9 bases and the V segment lost 4 bases, leaving 10 bases of the junction unmatched. The V gene's germline CDR1 is SQVTM and CDR2 ANQGSEA. CDR3 size: 14 residues. CDR3 loop: CSVVGGLAAWPQYF. CDR3 DNA: TGCAGCGTTGTCGGGGGACTAGCGGCTTGGCCCCAGTACTTC.